Listed below are T cell receptor beta chains from one sample, sequenced in a study of early T cells in non-severe SARS-CoV-2 infection. TCRdb used MiXCR to reprocess the 5' RACE reads, holding one entry per CDR3 protein. The table shows tens of thousands of distinct CDR3 sequences, with about 10% occurring only once. The sequencing input was whole blood. These receptors were collected from an adult who was a healthcare worker with PCR-confirmed SARS-CoV-2 infection or an uninfected control (not recorded which). CDR3s include the opening cysteine and the closing phenylalanine or tryptophan. The order of the fields is V gene, J gene, D gene, clone size, CDR3 protein, CDR3 DNA. D genes are given only for firm matches. Size is omitted from some rows. Given values are once, few, many or a class for expanded clones.

V gene: TRBV6-1
J gene: TRBJ2-5
D gene: .
clone size: .
CDR3 protein: CAGAAQETQYF
CDR3 DNA: TGTGCCGGGGCAGCACAAGAGACCCAGTACTTC

V gene: TRBV5-4
J gene: TRBJ1-1
D gene: .
clone size: many
CDR3 protein: CASSPHATEAFF
CDR3 DNA: TGTGCCAGCAGCCCCCACGCCACTGAAGCTTTCTTT

V gene: TRBV18
J gene: TRBJ1-6
D gene: .
clone size: few
CDR3 protein: CASSPVRSYNSPLHF
CDR3 DNA: TGTGCCAGCTCACCAGTTCGCAGCTATAATTCACCCCTCCACTTT

V gene: TRBV5-1
J gene: TRBJ1-1
D gene: .
clone size: .
CDR3 protein: CASSLTWGTEAFF
CDR3 DNA: TGCGCCAGCAGCTTGACATGGGGCACTGAAGCTTTCTTT

V gene: TRBV5-1
J gene: TRBJ2-3
D gene: TRBD2
clone size: many
CDR3 protein: CASSAGTSGGRLDTQYF
CDR3 DNA: TGCGCCAGCAGCGCCGGGACTAGCGGGGGGCGCCTGGATACGCAGTATTTT

V gene: TRBV7-9
J gene: TRBJ1-4
D gene: .
clone size: many
CDR3 protein: CASRYGGNEKLFF
CDR3 DNA: TGTGCCAGCAGATACGGGGGGAATGAAAAACTGTTTTTT

V gene: TRBV12-3/TRBV12-4
J gene: TRBJ2-7
D gene: TRBD1
clone size: .
CDR3 protein: CASAQGAYEQYF
CDR3 DNA: TGTGCCAGTGCACAGGGGGCCTACGAGCAGTACTTC

V gene: TRBV14
J gene: TRBJ2-7
D gene: .
clone size: many
CDR3 protein: CASSQDSVRGHEQYF
CDR3 DNA: TGTGCCAGCAGCCAAGATTCGGTCAGGGGCCACGAGCAGTACTTC

V gene: TRBV5-1
J gene: TRBJ2-1
D gene: TRBD1
clone size: many
CDR3 protein: CASRRGQGNHEQFF
CDR3 DNA: TGCGCCAGCAGAAGGGGACAGGGTAACCATGAGCAGTTCTTC

V gene: TRBV30
J gene: TRBJ1-1
D gene: .
clone size: .
CDR3 protein: CAWSGAKVEAFF
CDR3 DNA: TGTGCCTGGAGTGGGGCAAAGGTTGAAGCTTTCTTT

V gene: TRBV6-5
J gene: TRBJ2-6
D gene: .
clone size: many
CDR3 protein: CASSYYSGGLSGANVLTF
CDR3 DNA: TGTGCCAGCAGTTACTACTCTGGGGGCCTCTCTGGGGCCAACGTCCTGACTTTC

V gene: TRBV7-9
J gene: TRBJ2-7
D gene: .
clone size: many
CDR3 protein: CASSFQDRPSYEQYF
CDR3 DNA: TGTGCCAGCAGCTTCCAGGACAGACCCTCCTACGAGCAGTACTTC

V gene: TRBV7-2
J gene: TRBJ2-2
D gene: .
clone size: few
CDR3 protein: CASSSQGYIGELFF
CDR3 DNA: TGTGCCAGCAGCTCCCAGGGCTACATCGGGGAGCTGTTTTTT

V gene: TRBV10-3
J gene: TRBJ2-5
D gene: TRBD1
clone size: .
CDR3 protein: CAISEPDRKETQYF
CDR3 DNA: TGTGCCATCAGTGAGCCGGACAGGAAAGAGACCCAGTACTTC

V gene: TRBV5-1
J gene: TRBJ2-5
D gene: TRBD2
clone size: many
CDR3 protein: CASSLGLAGPQETQYF
CDR3 DNA: TGCGCCAGCAGCCTGGGACTAGCGGGACCCCAAGAGACCCAGTACTTC

V gene: TRBV7-2
J gene: TRBJ2-1
D gene: TRBD1
clone size: .
CDR3 protein: CASSFRGRVEQFF
CDR3 DNA: TGTGCCAGCAGTTTCAGGGGGCGCGTTGAGCAGTTCTTC

V gene: TRBV29-1
J gene: TRBJ1-1
D gene: .
clone size: .
CDR3 protein: CSVEPRNEAFF
CDR3 DNA: TGCAGCGTTGAGCCACGAAATGAAGCTTTCTTT

V gene: TRBV5-1
J gene: TRBJ2-5
D gene: .
clone size: few
CDR3 protein: CASSGMMAEETQYF
CDR3 DNA: TGCGCCAGCAGCGGGATGATGGCGGAAGAGACCCAGTACTTC

V gene: TRBV7-2
J gene: TRBJ2-3
D gene: TRBD2
clone size: .
CDR3 protein: CASSSPNSGSTVYF
CDR3 DNA: TGTGCCAGCAGCTCCCCTAACAGCGGGAGCACAGTTTATTTT

V gene: TRBV6-6
J gene: TRBJ2-7
D gene: .
clone size: many
CDR3 protein: CASHEGPYYEQYF
CDR3 DNA: TGTGCCAGCCACGAGGGACCGTACTACGAGCAGTACTTC

V gene: TRBV5-1
J gene: TRBJ2-7
D gene: .
clone size: few
CDR3 protein: CASRQGYEQYF
CDR3 DNA: TGCGCCAGCAGGCAAGGTTACGAGCAGTACTTC

V gene: TRBV12-3/TRBV12-4
J gene: TRBJ2-1
D gene: .
clone size: .
CDR3 protein: CASSLLTGVIYEQFF
CDR3 DNA: TGTGCCAGCAGTTTATTAACGGGAGTCATCTATGAGCAGTTCTTC

V gene: TRBV20-1
J gene: TRBJ2-3
D gene: TRBD1
clone size: many
CDR3 protein: CSARVQGDGTDTQYF
CDR3 DNA: TGCAGTGCTAGAGTTCAGGGGGACGGTACAGATACGCAGTATTTT

V gene: TRBV29-1
J gene: TRBJ1-6
D gene: .
clone size: many
CDR3 protein: CSVAGDRNSPLHF
CDR3 DNA: TGCAGCGTTGCAGGGGACCGAAATTCACCCCTCCACTTT

V gene: TRBV9
J gene: TRBJ2-7
D gene: .
clone size: few
CDR3 protein: CASSGGVAAYEQYF
CDR3 DNA: TGTGCCAGCAGCGGTGGAGTGGCGGCCTACGAGCAGTACTTC

V gene: TRBV11-2
J gene: TRBJ1-1
D gene: TRBD1
clone size: many
CDR3 protein: CASSQGGLTEVFF
CDR3 DNA: TGTGCCAGCAGCCAAGGGGGCCTCACTGAAGTTTTCTTT

V gene: TRBV18
J gene: TRBJ2-1
D gene: TRBD2
clone size: .
CDR3 protein: CASSPLTSSGEQFF
CDR3 DNA: TGTGCCAGCTCACCCCTGACTAGCTCGGGTGAGCAGTTCTTC

V gene: TRBV9
J gene: TRBJ2-3
D gene: .
clone size: .
CDR3 protein: CASSVVGSSEPDTQYF
CDR3 DNA: TGTGCCAGCAGCGTAGTGGGCTCGTCGGAGCCAGATACGCAGTATTTT

V gene: TRBV15
J gene: TRBJ2-3
D gene: .
clone size: few
CDR3 protein: CATSRVSRDTQYF
CDR3 DNA: TGTGCCACCAGCAGAGTATCACGGGATACGCAGTATTTT

V gene: TRBV4-1
J gene: TRBJ2-7
D gene: TRBD1
clone size: .
CDR3 protein: CASRQGAGSYEQYF
CDR3 DNA: TGCGCCAGCAGACAGGGGGCCGGCTCCTACGAGCAGTACTTC

V gene: TRBV7-9
J gene: TRBJ2-1
D gene: .
clone size: .
CDR3 protein: CASSSAWGALEQFF
CDR3 DNA: TGTGCCAGCAGCTCAGCCTGGGGGGCATTAGAGCAGTTCTTC

V gene: TRBV20-1
J gene: TRBJ2-3
D gene: TRBD1
clone size: few
CDR3 protein: CSASGYRGLDTQYF
CDR3 DNA: TGCAGTGCTAGTGGTTACAGGGGGCTGGATACGCAGTATTTT

V gene: TRBV7-6
J gene: TRBJ1-3
D gene: .
clone size: .
CDR3 protein: CASSLAQWGNTIYF
CDR3 DNA: TGTGCCAGCAGCTTAGCGCAGTGGGGAAACACCATATATTTT

V gene: TRBV4-1
J gene: TRBJ2-7
D gene: .
clone size: few
CDR3 protein: CASSQAGVVNYEQYF
CDR3 DNA: TGCGCCAGCAGCCAAGCGGGGGTTGTGAACTACGAGCAGTACTTC

V gene: TRBV9
J gene: TRBJ2-1
D gene: TRBD1
clone size: few
CDR3 protein: CASSAAGTGVFF
CDR3 DNA: TGTGCCAGCAGCGCGGCCGGGACAGGGGTGTTCTTC

V gene: TRBV20-1
J gene: TRBJ2-1
D gene: TRBD2
clone size: many
CDR3 protein: CSASSGPSSYNEQFF
CDR3 DNA: TGCAGTGCGTCTAGCGGGCCGAGCTCCTACAATGAGCAGTTCTTC